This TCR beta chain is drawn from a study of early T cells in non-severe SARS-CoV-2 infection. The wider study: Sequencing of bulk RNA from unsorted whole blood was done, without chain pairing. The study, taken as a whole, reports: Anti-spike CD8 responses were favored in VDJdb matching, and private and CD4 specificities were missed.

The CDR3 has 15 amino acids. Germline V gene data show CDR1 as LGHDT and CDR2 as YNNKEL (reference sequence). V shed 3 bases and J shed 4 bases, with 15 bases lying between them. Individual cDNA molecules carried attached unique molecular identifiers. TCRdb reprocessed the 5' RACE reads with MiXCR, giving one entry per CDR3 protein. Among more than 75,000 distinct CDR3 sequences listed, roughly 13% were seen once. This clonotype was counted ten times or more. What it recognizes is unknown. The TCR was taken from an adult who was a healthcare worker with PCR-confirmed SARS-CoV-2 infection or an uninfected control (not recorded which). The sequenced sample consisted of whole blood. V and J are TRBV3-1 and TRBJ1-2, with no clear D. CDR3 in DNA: TGTGCCAGCAGCCAGGAAGAAGTTGGAACCTATGGCTACACCTTC. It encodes CASSQEEVGTYGYTF.